Each of the 20 T cell receptor beta chains below was sequenced from the same sample in a study of radiotherapy plus CTLA-4 blockade in lung cancer. Assay: immunoSEQ multiplex PCR; the TCRdb copy retains only in-frame clones and omits some. Here the sample spans roughly 45,000 clones, around 63% being singletons. The sequencing used peripheral blood, collected from a patient treated with radiotherapy plus ipilimumab. All receptors come from a human donor with non-small cell lung cancer who had a partial response to radiotherapy plus ipilimumab.

The V gene is TRBV9, the J gene TRBJ1-6, with a weak D call TRBD1 (6 bases). This CDR3 is 16 amino acids long. V lost 0 bases and J lost 9, with 16 bases in between. In germline, CDR1 is SGDLS, CDR2 YYNGEE. Written as DNA, the CDR3 is TGTGCCAGCAGCGTAGAGGGGGAGGGCCGGAGTTCACCCCTCCACTTT. Amino acids: CASSVEGEGRSSPLHF. The complete variable domain, with remaining parts taken from reference TRBV9 and TRBJ1-6, reads DSGVTQTPKHLITATGQRVTLRCSPRSGDLSVYWYQQSLDQGLQFLIQYYNGEERAKGNILERFSAQQFPDLHSELNLSSLELGDSALYFCASSVEGEGRSSPLHFGNGTRLTVT.

The rearrangement uses TRBV5-1 and TRBJ1-4, with TRBD1 matching over 11 bases. After removal of 0 bases from V and 6 bases from J, the junction contained 1 base not matched to a gene. Germline V gene data show CDR1 as SGHRS and CDR2 as YFSETQ. The CDR3 is 15 amino acids. The CDR3 region is CASSLVGQGDEKLFF. CDR3 coding DNA: TGCGCCAGCAGCTTGGTGGGACAGGGGGATGAAAAACTGTTTTTT.

The V call is TRBV19, the J call TRBJ1-5; D perhaps matches TRBD1 (6 bases). Trimming took 3 bases from V and 0 from J, leaving 18 bases between them. CDR3 size: 18 residues. Germline assignment: CDR1 LNHDA and CDR2 SQIVND (reference sequence). The CDR3 protein is CASSIQRGAQYSNQPQHF. CDR3 bases: TGTGCCAGTAGTATCCAACGGGGGGCCCAATATAGCAATCAGCCCCAGCATTTT.

This clone has more than one count but fewer than ten. The V call is TRBV6-1, the J call TRBJ1-1; D possibly corresponds to TRBD1 (5 bases). CDR3 length equals 12 residues. V gave up 7 bases and J gave up 8 bases, with 14 bases separating them. Germline assignment: CDR1 MNHNS and CDR2 SASEGT. The CDR3: CASTTGEMEAFF. Written as DNA, the CDR3 is TGTGCCAGCACCACGGGGGAAATGGAAGCTTTCTTT.

Concerning this clone itself: One junction end disagrees with the germline gene, perhaps due to a read error. V gene TRBV7-7 combines with J gene TRBJ2-1, with 11 bases fitting TRBD2. This CDR3 has 15 amino acids. Germline V CDR1 and CDR2: SSHAT, FNYEAQ (reference sequence). CDR3 sequence reads: CASSLQLAGAQEQFF. The CDR3 DNA sequence: TGTGCTAGCAGCTTACAACTAGCGGGAGCTCAGGAGCAGTTCTTC.

The V gene is TRBV7-3, the J gene TRBJ2-5, with D maybe TRBD2 (6 bases). From germline, CDR1 is SGHTA and CDR2 FQGTGA. CDR3 length: 14 residues. Trimming removed 0 bases at V and 5 bases at J, with 10 bases between. The DNA for the CDR3 is TGTGCCAGCAGCTTAACTGGAGGGGTGGAGACCCAGTACTTC. It yields the protein CASSLTGGVETQYF.

In its sample, this clone was seen many times. The rearrangement joins TRBV5-1 to TRBJ1-3; 8 nucleotides match TRBD1. This CDR3 has 15 residues. Trimming removed 3 bases from V and 0 bases from J; junction bases left unmatched: 2. CDR1 is SGHRS, CDR2 YFSETQ, per germline. The CDR3: CASSSQGASGNTIYF. The CDR3 bases are TGCGCCAGCAGCTCGCAGGGGGCCTCTGGAAACACCATATATTTT.

The chain combines TRBV30 with TRBJ1-1; D is perhaps TRBD1 (6 bases). V dropped 2 bases and J dropped 11 bases, with 12 bases sitting between them. The CDR3 is made up of 11 amino acids. CDR1 is GTSNPN, CDR2 SVGIG, per germline (reference sequence). The CDR3 coding sequence is TGTGCCTGGAGTAAAGGGGGGGCGGCTTTCTTT. Its protein product is CAWSKGGAAFF. Complete variable domain (other parts from reference TRBV30 and TRBJ1-1): SQTIHQWPATLVQPVGSPLSLECTVEGTSNPNLYWYRQAAGRGLQLLFYSVGIGQISSEVPQNLSASRPQDRQFILSSKKLLLSDSGFYLCAWSKGGAAFFGQGTRLTVV.

The chain couples TRBV18 to TRBJ2-1, with 8 bases fitting TRBD2. The CDR3 covers 15 residues. The V segment lost 3 bases and the J segment 4 bases; nucleotides outside the gene matches: 5. Germline assignment: CDR1 KGHSH and CDR2 LQKENI. CDR3 sequence (DNA): TGTGCCAGCTCACCCCTAGCGGGTGAGTACAATGAGCAGTTCTTC. Translating gives CASSPLAGEYNEQFF.

This clone was observed a handful of times. V and J are TRBV11-1 and TRBJ2-2; 8 bases map to TRBD2. This CDR3 has 13 amino acids. The germline CDR1 and CDR2 sequences are SGHAT and FQDESV (reference sequence). J gave up 6 bases and V 5 bases, and 2 bases lay outside the gene matches. The CDR3 sequence: CASSGGGPGELFF. DNA for the CDR3: TGTGCCAGCAGCGGCGGGGGGCCCGGGGAGCTGTTTTTT.

This clone was counted between two and nine times. The rearrangement uses TRBV7-8 and TRBJ1-2; D unresolved. Germline V lookup: CDR1 SGHVS, CDR2 FQNEAQ. V lost 5 bases and J 4 bases, leaving 17 bases between the germline ends. The CDR3 contains 15 residues. CDR3 loop: CASSVGSSTSYGYTF. CDR3 nucleotide sequence: TGTGCCAGCAGCGTAGGGAGTTCTACCAGCTATGGCTACACCTTC. The full variable domain, in which reference TRBV7-8 and TRBJ1-2 provide the parts outside the CDR3, is GAGVSQSPRYKVAKRGQDVALRCDPISGHVSLFWYQQALGQGPEFLTYFQNEAQLDKSGLPSDRFFAERPEGSVSTLKIQRTQQEDSAVYLCASSVGSSTSYGYTFGSGTRLTVV.

The chain recombines TRBV7-9 with TRBJ1-2; D gene ambiguous. V gave up 5 bases and J gave up 13 bases, with 11 bases separating them. The CDR3 spans 10 residues. The germline gives CDR1 SEHNR, CDR2 FQNEAQ (reference sequence). Here the CDR3 DNA reads TGTGCCAGCAGCCCTGTGGGCCGCACCTTC. Its translation: CASSPVGRTF.

V gene TRBV5-8 combines with J gene TRBJ2-5; possible D gene TRBD1, 6 bases. Germline loops: CDR1 SGHTS, CDR2 YDEGEE. The germline V and J ends were trimmed by 0 bases and 5 bases, with 11 bases remaining between them. The CDR3 runs to 14 residues. For the CDR3, the DNA is TGTGCCAGCAGCTTGGAACAGGGCTTGGAGACCCAGTACTTC. Its translation: CASSLEQGLETQYF.

A word on this clone: One end of the junction does not line up with germline, which may come from a read error. The rearrangement links TRBV5-1 to TRBJ2-1; no definite D call. The germline V gene encodes CDR1 SGHRS and CDR2 YFSETQ. The CDR3 has 15 residues. CDR3 sequence: CASSLEAGSYSEQFF. Here the CDR3 DNA reads TGCGCCAGCAGCCTCGAAGCCGGCTCCTACAGTGAGCAGTTCTTC.

V is TRBV7-3 and J is TRBJ2-1; D is uncertain. The CDR3 is made up of 14 amino acids. The germline V and J ends were trimmed by 0 bases and 9 bases, with 12 bases remaining between them. CDR1 SGHTA and CDR2 FQGTGA come from the germline V gene. As DNA, the CDR3 is TGTGCCAGCAGCTTAACTAGTTTCGTCGGTGAGCAGTTCTTC. Protein sequence: CASSLTSFVGEQFF.

The V call is TRBV29-1, the J call TRBJ2-1; D uncertain. This CDR3 region has 13 residues. Trimming shortened V by 4 bases and J by 2 bases, and 9 bases separated the two germline ends. CDR1 and CDR2 (germline): SQVTM, ANQGSEA. CDR3: CSVASQAYNEQFF. The CDR3 coding sequence is TGCAGCGTTGCTTCCCAGGCCTACAATGAGCAGTTCTTC.

The CDR3 sequence: CASSPREVGTGLTYEQYF. As DNA, the CDR3 is TGTGCCAGCTCACCACGAGAAGTAGGGACAGGACTTACCTACGAGCAGTACTTC. The chain combines TRBV18 with TRBJ2-7; 8 bases match TRBD1. The junction had 13 bases not matched to a gene; V was cut back by 1 base and J by 2 bases. Germline lookup yields CDR1 KGHSH and CDR2 LQKENI. There are 18 residues in the CDR3.

This clone has more than one count but fewer than ten. This sequence joins TRBV5-6 and TRBJ1-6; 7 nucleotides line up with TRBD1. Trimming took 4 bases from V and 8 from J; bases not matched to a gene: 9. CDR3 length equals 15 residues. Germline CDR1 is SGHDT and CDR2 is YYEEEE. The CDR3 DNA reads TGTGCCAGCAGCAACAGGGGTTTAACATATTCACCCCTCCACTTT. It translates to CASSNRGLTYSPLHF.

V and J are TRBV5-6 and TRBJ2-5; D perhaps matches TRBD2 (6 bases). The CDR3 is 17 residues long. The ends were cut back, 0 bases at V and 5 bases at J, with 20 bases in the middle. In germline, CDR1 is SGHDT, CDR2 YYEEEE. CDR3 bases: TGTGCCAGCAGCTTGGTTCCGGGACTCGTAGGTTCGGAGACCCAGTACTTC. It encodes CASSLVPGLVGSETQYF.

The chain couples TRBV18 to TRBJ1-2, with D hard to call. CDR1 and CDR2 from the germline V gene are KGHSH and LQKENI. This CDR3 comprises 13 residues. The ends were cut back, 3 bases at V and 8 bases at J, with 13 bases in the middle. The CDR3 protein is CASSPEGLLGYTF. The CDR3 DNA sequence: TGTGCCAGCTCACCGGAGGGTCTGTTAGGCTACACCTTC.